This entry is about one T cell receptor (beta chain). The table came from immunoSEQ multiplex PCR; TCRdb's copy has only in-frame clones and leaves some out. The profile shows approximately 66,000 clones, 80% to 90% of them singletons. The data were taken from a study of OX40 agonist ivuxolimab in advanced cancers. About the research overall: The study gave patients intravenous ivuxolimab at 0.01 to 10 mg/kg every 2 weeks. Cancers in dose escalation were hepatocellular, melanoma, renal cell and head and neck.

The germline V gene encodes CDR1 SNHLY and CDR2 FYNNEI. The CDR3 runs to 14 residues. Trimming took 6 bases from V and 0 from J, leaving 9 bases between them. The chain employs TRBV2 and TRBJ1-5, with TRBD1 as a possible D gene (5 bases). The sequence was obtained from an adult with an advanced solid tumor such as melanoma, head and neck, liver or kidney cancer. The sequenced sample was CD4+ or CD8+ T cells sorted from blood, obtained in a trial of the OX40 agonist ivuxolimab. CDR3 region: CASSGTYSNQPQHF. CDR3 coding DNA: TGTGCCAGCAGCGGGACGTATAGCAATCAGCCCCAGCATTTT.